Sequencing of this T cell receptor beta chain was carried out in a study of memory CD4+ T cells and cytomegalovirus serostatus. Looking at the study overall: This sample comes from healthy Belgian adults, about 10 CMV seropositive, around 26 seronegative. Regarding the study as a whole: Suggested: most of the CMV-linked TCR signature lies in CD4+ memory cells. Median bootstrapped AUC for CMV status was approximately 0.95 originally, less than 0.93 US-trained.

Germline CDR1 SGHNT, CDR2 YYREEE (reference sequence). The V and J ends lost 1 base and 5 bases respectively, with 12 bases between them. The CDR3 covers 14 residues. TCRdb's table, derived via immunoSEQ multiplex PCR, lists solely in-frame clones and lacks some. The repertoire holds 75,000 to 90,000 clones, with less than 90% as singletons. This clone was found a few times. Its target is unknown. Single viable CD3+CD4+CD8-CD45RO+ cells were sorted as the memory CD4+ T cells. Total CD4+ T cells were enriched by CD4 positive selection. The TCR comes from an adult in good health and CMV-seronegative. The specimen was memory CD4+ T cells from blood. This chain joins TRBV5-4 and TRBJ1-1; D possibly corresponds to TRBD1 (5 bases). CDR3 loop: CASSLTGLRTEAFF. CDR3 bases: TGTGCCAGCAGCTTGACGGGGCTGAGGACTGAAGCTTTCTTT.